Below, one T cell receptor (beta chain) is given with its context. Its matching antigen is unknown. This entry comes from a study of T cells in localized non-small cell lung cancer. Regarding the study as a whole: A single tumor region was sequenced, leaving heterogeneity possible. Uninvolved adjacent lung showed peak T cell clonality, exceeding tumor. Elevated blood T cell density was associated with longer overall survival.

TCRdb keeps only in-frame clones here, not all; method: immunoSEQ multiplex PCR. The table includes about 24,000 clones, 88% detected once. The germline V and J ends were trimmed by 5 bases and 4 bases, with 10 bases remaining between them. The CDR3 has 13 amino acids. In germline, CDR1 is LNHDA, CDR2 SQIVND (reference sequence). The input for sequencing was PBMCs, taken before any cancer treatment. The rearrangement uses TRBV19 and TRBJ2-3; no reliable D call. The receptor was isolated from a man aged 40 to 69 with stage II lung adenocarcinoma. For the CDR3, the DNA is TGTGCCAGTAGTCCTCGCCTGGCAGATACGCAGTATTTT. Translating it yields CASSPRLADTQYF.